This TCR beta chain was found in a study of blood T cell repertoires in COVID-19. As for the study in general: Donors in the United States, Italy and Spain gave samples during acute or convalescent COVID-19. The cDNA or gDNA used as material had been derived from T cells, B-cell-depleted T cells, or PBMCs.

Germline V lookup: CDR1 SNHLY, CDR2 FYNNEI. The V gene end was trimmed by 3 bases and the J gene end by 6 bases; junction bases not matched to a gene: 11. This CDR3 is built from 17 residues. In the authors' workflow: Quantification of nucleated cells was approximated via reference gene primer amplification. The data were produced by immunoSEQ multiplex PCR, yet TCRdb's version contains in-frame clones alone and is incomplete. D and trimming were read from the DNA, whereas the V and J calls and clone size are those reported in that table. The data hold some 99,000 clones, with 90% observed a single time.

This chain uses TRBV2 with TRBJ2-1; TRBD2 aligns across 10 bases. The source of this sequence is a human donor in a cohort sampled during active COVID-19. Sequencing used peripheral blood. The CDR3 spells CASSEVQSRLAGNEQFF. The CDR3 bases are TGTGCCAGCAGTGAGGTTCAGTCCAGACTAGCGGGCAATGAGCAGTTCTTC.